The clone carrying this T cell receptor beta chain was seen repeatedly, ten times or more. Its matching antigen is unknown. Germline V gives CDR1 MNHEY, CDR2 SVGAGI. Trimming removed 2 bases from V and 5 bases from J; junction bases left unmatched: 5. This CDR3 has 14 residues. Each CDR3 protein gets one entry after TCRdb re-called the reads with MiXCR. This table holds more than 500,000 distinct CDR3 sequences, 16% found once. These data belong to a study of T cell repertoires in cytomegalovirus infection. In the study overall: Shared public TCR beta signatures pointed to both CMV infection and a matching HLA type.

Study-wide points: HLA-C-restricted CMV-specific TCR beta clonotypes prevailed in the ex vivo response. Of the TCR beta families, the public ones yielded a cumulative frequency that identified carriers of CMV plus the relevant HLA.

The material sequenced was CD8+ T cells from PBMCs. This clonotype originated in a human donor in good health (CMV status not recorded). Some clones in this sample may be carry-over from other donors' samples. The V and J genes are TRBV6-5 and TRBJ1-1; 7 nucleotides match TRBD1. The CDR3 bases are TGTGCCAGCAGTTACATTCAGGGGGGTACTGAAGCTTTCTTT. This translates into CASSYIQGGTEAFF.